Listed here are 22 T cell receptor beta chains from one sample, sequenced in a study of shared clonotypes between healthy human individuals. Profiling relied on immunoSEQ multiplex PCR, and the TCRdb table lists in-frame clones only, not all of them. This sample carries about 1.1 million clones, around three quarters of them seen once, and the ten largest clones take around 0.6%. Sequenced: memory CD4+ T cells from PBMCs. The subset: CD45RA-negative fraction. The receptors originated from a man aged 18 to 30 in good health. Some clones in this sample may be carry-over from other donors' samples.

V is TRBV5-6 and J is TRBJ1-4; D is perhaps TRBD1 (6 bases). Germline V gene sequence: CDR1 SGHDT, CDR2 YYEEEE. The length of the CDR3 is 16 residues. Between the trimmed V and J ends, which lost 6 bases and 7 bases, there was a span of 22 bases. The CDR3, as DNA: TGTGCCAGCACCGAACCCACGAGGGGGGAAGGTGAAAAACTGTTTTTT. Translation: CASTEPTRGEGEKLFF.

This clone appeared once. This chain's CDR3 is CASSQDSASGIMDEQFF. The CDR3 nucleotides read TGCGCCAGCAGCCAAGATTCGGCTAGCGGGATTATGGATGAGCAGTTCTTC. The rearrangement uses TRBV4-1 and TRBJ2-1; TRBD2 matches 9 bases. The J segment lost 8 bases and the V segment lost 0 bases, leaving 11 bases of the junction unmatched. Germline CDR1 reads MGHRA; CDR2 reads YSYEKL. CDR3 length equals 17 residues.

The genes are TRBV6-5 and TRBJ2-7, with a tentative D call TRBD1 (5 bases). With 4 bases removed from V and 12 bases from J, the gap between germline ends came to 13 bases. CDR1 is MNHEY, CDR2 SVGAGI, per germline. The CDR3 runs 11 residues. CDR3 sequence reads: CASSLQGRWYF. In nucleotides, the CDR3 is TGTGCCAGCAGTTTGCAGGGAAGATGGTACTTC.

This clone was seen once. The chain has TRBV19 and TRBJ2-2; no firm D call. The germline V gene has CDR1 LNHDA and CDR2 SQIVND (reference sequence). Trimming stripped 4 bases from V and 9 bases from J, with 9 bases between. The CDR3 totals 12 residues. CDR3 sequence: CASSTRFRELFF. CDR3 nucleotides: TGTGCCAGTAGTACTCGATTCCGGGAGCTGTTTTTT.

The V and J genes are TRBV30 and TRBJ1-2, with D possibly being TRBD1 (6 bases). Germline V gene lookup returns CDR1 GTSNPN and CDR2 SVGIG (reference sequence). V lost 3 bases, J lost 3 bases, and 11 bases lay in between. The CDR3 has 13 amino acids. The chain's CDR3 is CAWSKRQDYGYTF. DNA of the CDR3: TGTGCCTGGAGCAAAAGACAGGACTATGGCTACACCTTC.

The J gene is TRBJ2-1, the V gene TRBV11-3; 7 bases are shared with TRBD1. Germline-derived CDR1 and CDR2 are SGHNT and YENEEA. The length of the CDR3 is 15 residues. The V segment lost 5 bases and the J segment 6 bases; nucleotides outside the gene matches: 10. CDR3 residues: CASSTTGAPINEQFF. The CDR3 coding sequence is TGTGCCAGCAGCACAACAGGGGCGCCCATCAATGAGCAGTTCTTC.

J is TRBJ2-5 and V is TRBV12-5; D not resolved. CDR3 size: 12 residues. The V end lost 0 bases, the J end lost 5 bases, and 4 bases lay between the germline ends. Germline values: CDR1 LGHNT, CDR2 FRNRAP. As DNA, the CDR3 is TGTGCTAGTGGTTTGGTAGTCGAGACCCAGTACTTC. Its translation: CASGLVVETQYF.

Here the CDR3 DNA reads TGTGCCAGCTCACCGTCGTATATGGGGGCCATTCAGTACTTC. It codes for CASSPSYMGAIQYF. The gene calls are TRBV18 and TRBJ2-4; D perhaps matches TRBD1 (6 bases). V gave up 3 bases and J gave up 9 bases, with 15 bases separating them. Germline V gene data show CDR1 as KGHSH and CDR2 as LQKENI. The CDR3 is made up of 14 amino acids.

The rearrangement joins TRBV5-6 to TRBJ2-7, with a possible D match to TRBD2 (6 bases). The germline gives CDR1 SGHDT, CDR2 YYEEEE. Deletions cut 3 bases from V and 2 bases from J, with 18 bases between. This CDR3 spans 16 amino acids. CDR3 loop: CASSSTEGSGTYEQYF. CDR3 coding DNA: TGTGCCAGCAGCTCAACAGAGGGTAGCGGAACCTACGAGCAGTACTTC.

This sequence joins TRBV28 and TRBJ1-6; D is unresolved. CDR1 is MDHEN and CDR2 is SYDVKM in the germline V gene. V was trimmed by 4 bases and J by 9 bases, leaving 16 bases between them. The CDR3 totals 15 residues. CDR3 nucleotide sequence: TGTGCCAGCAGTTGGGCCATTCGAGGGAGTTCACCCCTCCACTTT. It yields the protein CASSWAIRGSSPLHF.

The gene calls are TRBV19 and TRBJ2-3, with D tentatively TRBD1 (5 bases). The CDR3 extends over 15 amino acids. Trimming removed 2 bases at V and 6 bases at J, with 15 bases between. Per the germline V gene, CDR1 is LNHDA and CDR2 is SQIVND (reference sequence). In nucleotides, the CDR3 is TGTGCCAGTAGTATATGGGGCGGCCTCGGGGATACGCAGTATTTT. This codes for CASSIWGGLGDTQYF.

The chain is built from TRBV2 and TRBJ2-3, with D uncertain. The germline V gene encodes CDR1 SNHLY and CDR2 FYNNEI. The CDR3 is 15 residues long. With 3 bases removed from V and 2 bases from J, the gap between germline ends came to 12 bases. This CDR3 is CASSDSLPATDTQYF. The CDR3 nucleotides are TGTGCCAGCAGTGATTCACTGCCCGCCACAGATACGCAGTATTTT.

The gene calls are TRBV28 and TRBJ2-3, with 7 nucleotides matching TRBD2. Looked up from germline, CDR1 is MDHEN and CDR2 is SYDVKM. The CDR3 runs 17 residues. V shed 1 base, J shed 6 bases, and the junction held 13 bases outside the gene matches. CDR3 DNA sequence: TGTGCCAGCAGTTTATATTTGGGTGGGAGGGCCCAGGATACGCAGTATTTT. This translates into CASSLYLGGRAQDTQYF.

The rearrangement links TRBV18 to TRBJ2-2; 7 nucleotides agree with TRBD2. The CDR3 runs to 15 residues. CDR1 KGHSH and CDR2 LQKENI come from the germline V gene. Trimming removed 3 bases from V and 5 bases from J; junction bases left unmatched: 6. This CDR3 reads CASSPIQGGTGELFF. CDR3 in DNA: TGTGCCAGCTCACCTATCCAGGGAGGGACCGGGGAGCTGTTTTTT. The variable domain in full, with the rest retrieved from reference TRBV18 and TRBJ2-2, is NAGVMQNPRHLVRRRGQEARLRCSPMKGHSHVYWYRQLPEEGLKFMVYLQKENIIDESGMPKERFSAEFPKEGPSILRIQQVVRGDSAAYFCASSPIQGGTGELFFGEGSRLTVL.

CDR3 nucleotide sequence: TGTGCCAGCAGCTTGGCCAGGCTCGAAGGGTACAATGAGCAGTTCTTC. Protein sequence: CASSLARLEGYNEQFF. The chain combines TRBV5-4 with TRBJ2-1; unclear D gene. Germline CDR1 is SGHNT and CDR2 is YYREEE (reference sequence). The ends were cut back, 0 bases at V and 4 bases at J, with 14 bases in the middle. This CDR3 region has 16 residues.

The CDR3 DNA reads TGCGCCAGCAGCTTAGGAAACAGCGTGGGAGAGACCCAGTACTTC. Translation gives CASSLGNSVGETQYF. The chain joins TRBV5-1 to TRBJ2-5, with D unclear. Germline loops: CDR1 SGHRS, CDR2 YFSETQ. This CDR3 has 15 residues. The V gene lost 2 bases and the J gene lost 4 bases, with 15 bases spanning the gap. Combining the CDR3 with reference TRBV5-1 and TRBJ2-5 gives the whole variable domain KAGVTQTPRYLIKTRGQQVTLSCSPISGHRSVSWYQQTPGQGLQFLFEYFSETQRNKGNFPGRFSGRQFSNSRSEMNVSTLELGDSALYLCASSLGNSVGETQYFGPGTRLLVL.

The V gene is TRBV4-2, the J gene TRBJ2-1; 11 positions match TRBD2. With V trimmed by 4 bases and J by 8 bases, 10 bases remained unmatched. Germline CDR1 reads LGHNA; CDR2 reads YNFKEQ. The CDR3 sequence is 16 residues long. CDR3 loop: CASSRKRLAGLDEQFF. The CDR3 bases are TGTGCCAGCAGCCGGAAGAGACTAGCGGGACTCGATGAGCAGTTCTTC.

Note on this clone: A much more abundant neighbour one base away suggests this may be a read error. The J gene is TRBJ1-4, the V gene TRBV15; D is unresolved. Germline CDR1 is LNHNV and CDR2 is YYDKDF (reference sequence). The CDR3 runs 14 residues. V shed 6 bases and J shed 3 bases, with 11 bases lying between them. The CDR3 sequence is CATRNEVANEKLFF. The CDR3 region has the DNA TGTGCCACCAGGAACGAGGTGGCTAATGAAAAACTGTTTTTT.

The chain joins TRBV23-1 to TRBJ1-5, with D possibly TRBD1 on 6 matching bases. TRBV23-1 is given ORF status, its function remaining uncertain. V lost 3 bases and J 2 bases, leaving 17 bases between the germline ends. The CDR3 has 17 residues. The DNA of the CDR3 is TGCGCCAGCAGTCAGCTGGTGGGCAGGGGATGCAATCAGCCCCAGCATTTT. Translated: CASSQLVGRGCNQPQHF.

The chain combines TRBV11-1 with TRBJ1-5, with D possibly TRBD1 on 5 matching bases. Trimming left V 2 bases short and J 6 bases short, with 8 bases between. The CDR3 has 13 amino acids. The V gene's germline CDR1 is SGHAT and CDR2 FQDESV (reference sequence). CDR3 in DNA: TGTGCCAGCAGCTTATCCGGGGGTCAGCCCCAGCATTTT. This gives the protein CASSLSGGQPQHF.

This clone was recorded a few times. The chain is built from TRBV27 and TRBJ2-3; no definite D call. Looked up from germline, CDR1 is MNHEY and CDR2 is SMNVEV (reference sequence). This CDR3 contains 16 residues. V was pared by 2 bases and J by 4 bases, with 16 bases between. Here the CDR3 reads CASSLRVVSPSDTQYF. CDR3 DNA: TGTGCCAGCAGTTTAAGAGTTGTAAGTCCGTCAGATACGCAGTATTTT.

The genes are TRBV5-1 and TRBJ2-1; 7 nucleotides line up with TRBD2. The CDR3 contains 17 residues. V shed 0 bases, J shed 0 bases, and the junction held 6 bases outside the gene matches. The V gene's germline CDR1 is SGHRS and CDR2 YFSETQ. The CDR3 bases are TGCGCCAGCAGCTTGGGCCTAGCGGCTAACTCCTACAATGAGCAGTTCTTC. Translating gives CASSLGLAANSYNEQFF.